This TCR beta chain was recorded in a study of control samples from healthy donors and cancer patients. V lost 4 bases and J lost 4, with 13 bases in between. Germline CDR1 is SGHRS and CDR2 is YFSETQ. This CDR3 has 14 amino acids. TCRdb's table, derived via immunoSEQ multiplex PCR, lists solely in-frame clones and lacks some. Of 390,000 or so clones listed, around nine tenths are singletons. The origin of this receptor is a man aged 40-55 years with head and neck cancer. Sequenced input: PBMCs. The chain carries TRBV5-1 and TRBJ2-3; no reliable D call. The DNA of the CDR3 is TGCGCCAGCAGCGGGCAGGTGGGCGCAGATACGCAGTATTTT. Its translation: CASSGQVGADTQYF.